These 7 T cell receptor beta chains were all obtained from the same sample, sequenced in a study of response to subunit inactivated influenza vaccine. TCRdb analysed the RT-PCR reads with MiXCR anew, one entry per CDR3 protein. The table lists hundreds of thousands of distinct CDR3 sequences, approximately 15% of them singletons. This specimen consisted of PBMCs from blood, obtained approximately 15 days before vaccination. The receptors here all came from a man in his fifties or sixties who received an inactivated influenza vaccine.

A single count supports this clonotype. A much larger clonotype is one base distant, so this may be a read error. The J gene is TRBJ2-1, the V gene TRBV12-3 or TRBV12-4; D is possibly TRBD1 or TRBD2 (6 bases each). The CDR3 extends over 16 amino acids. CDR3 region: CAGSLRGVGSYNEQFF. CDR3 DNA: TGTGCCGGCAGTTTAAGGGGGGTCGGCTCCTACAATGAGCAGTTCTTC.

This clonotype showed up just a few times. This sequence joins TRBV7-8 and TRBJ2-1; a weak D match, TRBD2 (7 bases). CDR3 length: 15 residues. Deletions cut 5 bases from V and 4 bases from J, with 15 bases between. Looked up from germline, CDR1 is SGHVS and CDR2 is FQNEAQ. In DNA form, the CDR3 reads TGTGCCAGCAGCCCGCGGGGGCCACCTTACAATGAGCAGTTCTTC. As protein: CASSPRGPPYNEQFF. Full variable domain (outside the CDR3, taken from reference TRBV7-8 and TRBJ2-1): GAGVSQSPRYKVAKRGQDVALRCDPISGHVSLFWYQQALGQGPEFLTYFQNEAQLDKSGLPSDRFFAERPEGSVSTLKIQRTQQEDSAVYLCASSPRGPPYNEQFFGPGTRLTVL.

On this clonotype itself: A much larger clonotype is one base distant, so this may be a read error. This chain connects TRBV7-9 to TRBJ2-1; the match to TRBD1 covers 9 bases. This CDR3 region has 14 residues. CDR1 is SEHNR, CDR2 FQNEAQ, per germline (reference sequence). The CDR3 DNA sequence: TGTGCCAGCAGCGTTGTTACAGGGGGCAATGAGCACTTCTTC. It is translated as CASSVVTGGNEHFF.

This clonotype was recorded at least ten times. V and J are TRBV27 and TRBJ2-1; no clear D gene. Germline loops: CDR1 MNHEY, CDR2 SMNVEV (reference sequence). Trimming took 2 bases from V and 12 from J, leaving 14 bases between them. The CDR3 sequence is 13 residues long. The DNA for the CDR3 is TGTGCCAGCAGTTTACAAGGCTCCTTGGGGCAGTTCTTC. Translation gives CASSLQGSLGQFF.

The chain links TRBV28 to TRBJ2-5, with D perhaps matching TRBD1 (6 bases). V gave up 2 bases and J gave up 4 bases, with 14 bases separating them. CDR1 is MDHEN and CDR2 is SYDVKM in the germline V gene. The CDR3 consists of 15 residues. CDR3 coding DNA: TGTGCCAGCAGTTTACCAGGGGTAATTAGAGAGACCCAGTACTTC. Amino acid sequence: CASSLPGVIRETQYF.

CDR3 nucleotide sequence: TGTGCCAGCACCCCTGGACCTATAACTGTCGGGGAGCTGTTTTTT. It codes for CASTPGPITVGELFF. V usage is TRBV3-1 and J usage is TRBJ2-2; D is unresolved. Between the trimmed V and J ends, which lost 7 bases and 7 bases, there was a span of 19 bases. The CDR3 spans 15 residues. Germline V CDR1 and CDR2: LGHDT, YNNKEL (reference sequence).

This chain joins TRBV30 and TRBJ1-1, with D tentatively TRBD1 (5 bases). Per the germline V gene, CDR1 is GTSNPN and CDR2 is SVGIG (reference sequence). The CDR3 runs to 13 residues. The V gene lost 0 bases and the J gene lost 11 bases, with 16 bases spanning the gap. CDR3 amino acids: CAWSVDRSSTAFF. DNA of the CDR3: TGTGCCTGGAGTGTAGACAGATCCTCTACGGCTTTCTTT.